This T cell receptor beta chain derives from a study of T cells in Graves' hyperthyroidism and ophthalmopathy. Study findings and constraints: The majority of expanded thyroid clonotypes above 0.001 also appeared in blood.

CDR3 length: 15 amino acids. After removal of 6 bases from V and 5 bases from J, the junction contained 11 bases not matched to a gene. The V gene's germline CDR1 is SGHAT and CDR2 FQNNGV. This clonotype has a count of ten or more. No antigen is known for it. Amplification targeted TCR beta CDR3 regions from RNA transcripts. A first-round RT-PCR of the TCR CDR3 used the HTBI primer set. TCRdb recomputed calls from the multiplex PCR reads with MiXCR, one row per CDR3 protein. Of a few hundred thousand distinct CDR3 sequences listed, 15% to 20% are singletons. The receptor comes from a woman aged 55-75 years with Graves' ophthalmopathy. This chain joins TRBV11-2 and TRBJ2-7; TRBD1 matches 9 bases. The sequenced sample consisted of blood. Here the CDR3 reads CASRSPGTGRHEQYF. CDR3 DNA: TGTGCCAGCAGGTCCCCCGGGACAGGGAGGCACGAGCAGTACTTC.